This TCR beta chain comes out of a study of metastatic and nonmetastatic thyroid tumors. Study context: The comparison covered peripheral blood and tumor or nodule tissue in malignant and benign thyroid patients. The study's findings and limits: Significantly greater TCR beta diversity was reportedly found in malignant thyroid tumors than in benign nodules (in blood and tumor).

Treatment of any kind had been given to no patient before thyroid surgery. Comment on this clone: Its specificity is unknown. An end of the junction differs from the germline gene, which may be a read error.

As processed by the authors: A distant-metastasis classifier for papillary thyroid cancer was built using CDR3 differences across clinicopathological groups. Via MiXCR, TCRdb re-called the PCR reads. It is TCRdb's table, rather than the study itself, that gives the V and J calls and clone size. The sample lists roughly 32,000 clones, 7% to 9% seen once, with roughly two fifths in the top ten. The CDR3 totals 16 residues. Per germline, CDR1 SGHNT and CDR2 YYREEE (reference sequence). The receptor was isolated from a female donor with papillary thyroid cancer or a benign thyroid nodule (not recorded which). Some clones in this sample may be carry-over from other donors' samples. What was sequenced was blood. The rearrangement links TRBV5-4 to TRBJ1-1; the D gene is possibly TRBD1 (5 bases). The CDR3 sequence is CTSSLVGGIMNTEAFF. The CDR3 nucleotides read TGTACCAGCAGCTTGGTGGGGGGTATCATGAACACTGAAGCTTTCTTT.